The clone carrying this TCR beta chain came up a few times. 13 Jbeta primers and 60 Vbeta primers were used for the PCR. TCRdb's copy holds only in-frame clones and misses some; the assay was immunoSEQ multiplex PCR. The sample lists 150,000 to 200,000 clones, around 77% occurring once. The sample originates from a study of cytomegalovirus exposure and HLA in healthy donors. Study details: Falling in the Caucasian-associated ancestry cluster were 65% to 90% of under 450 genotyped donors.

Trimming pared 7 bases from V and 5 bases from J, leaving 14 bases between. In germline, CDR1 is GTSNPN, CDR2 SVGIG (reference sequence). The CDR3 consists of 13 residues. The rearrangement links TRBV30 to TRBJ1-4; a weak D match, TRBD1 (6 bases). The receptor's source is a man in his 60s in good health and CMV-seronegative. Source material: PBMCs. CDR3 residues: CASHSDRNEKLFF. The CDR3 DNA is TGTGCCTCACACTCGGACAGAAATGAAAAACTGTTTTTT.